A selection of T cell receptor beta chains follows, all from one sample in a study of T cells expressing NK-cell markers. For each CDR3 protein, TCRdb gives one entry from its re-call of the 5' RACE reads, without DNA. This table lists about 190,000 distinct CDR3 sequences. The sequenced material came from blood T cells: a sorted CD56 or NKG2C T cell subset, CD4+ or CD8+ T cells, or bulk PBMC T cells (not recorded which). These receptors were collected from a man aged 18-69 years in good health. Each CDR3 is given with its conserved first and last residue. Clone size, where shown, is once, few, many, or a class for clones that have expanded.

NA,TRBJ2-1,TRBV27,CASSSQGAGVNNEQFF
NA,TRBJ1-5,TRBV15,CATSRDRGYYQPQHF
NA,TRBJ2-3,TRBV12-3/TRBV12-4,CASSPSPGTDTQYF
NA,TRBJ2-5,TRBV7-2,CASSLAGGETQYF
NA,TRBJ1-3,TRBV7-9,CASSLEASPGNTIYF
NA,TRBJ2-5,TRBV2,CASVTEETQYF
NA,TRBJ2-2,TRBV9,CASSVVLAGGPGTGELFF
NA,TRBJ2-7,TRBV11-2,CASSQYRDSPYEQYF
NA,TRBJ2-3,TRBV7-9,CASSSPTSGGGTDTQYF
NA,TRBJ1-5,TRBV5-6,CASSRVGGGNQPQHF
NA,TRBJ2-7,TRBV12-3/TRBV12-4,CASNGIGHLYEQYF
NA,TRBJ2-2,TRBV5-6,CASSFGPTSSGELFF
NA,TRBJ2-1,TRBV25-1,CASRPPQTNYNEQFF
NA,TRBJ1-3,TRBV11-2,CASSTSWGGNTIYF
NA,TRBJ2-7,TRBV10-3,CAIKGDTGTQRYEQYF
NA,TRBJ2-1,TRBV6-5,CASSYVGASGPYNEQFF
NA,TRBJ2-1,TRBV6-6,CASSYDGEVQFF
medium-sized,TRBJ2-4,TRBV7-7,CASSFSRDRAAKNIQYF
NA,TRBJ2-5,TRBV21-1,CASSKEFFTGVVETQYF
NA,TRBJ2-7,TRBV6-4,CASSDRGDRPLCYEQYF
NA,TRBJ1-6,TRBV5-6,CASSLVTGGNSPLHF
NA,TRBJ2-2,TRBV5-1,CASSLDRGAWDTGELFF
NA,TRBJ2-5,TRBV5-5,CASSLEGSGGVTETQYF
NA,TRBJ2-7,TRBV5-1,CASRLAGDLGEQYF
NA,TRBJ1-1,TRBV6-5,CASSYLTGVNTEAFF
NA,TRBJ1-2,TRBV6-2/TRBV6-3,CASSYYGQGNYGYTF
NA,TRBJ2-5,TRBV11-2,CASSLAGLGGETQYF
NA,TRBJ1-1,TRBV3-1,CASSPTWTANTEAFF
NA,TRBJ2-7,TRBV7-9,CASSPKTGGAEQYF
NA,TRBJ2-7,TRBV19,CASSISGGPTYEQYF
NA,TRBJ2-5,TRBV28,CASSRASGGQETQYF
NA,TRBJ2-5,TRBV5-6,CASSLQFDRETQYF
NA,TRBJ2-2,TRBV7-6,CASSVQRGSLRDGELFF
NA,TRBJ2-7,TRBV7-9,CASSLEPAALNYEQYF
NA,TRBJ2-1,TRBV5-1,CASRQALAGANEQFF
NA,TRBJ2-3,TRBV4-1,CASSQANPDTDTQYF
NA,TRBJ2-1,TRBV4-1,CASSQEGGLAGNEQFF
NA,TRBJ2-2,TRBV2,CASSPDRAVDGELFF
NA,TRBJ2-5,TRBV24-1,CATSDFYRDQETQYF
NA,TRBJ2-1,TRBV11-2,CASSLEFGFTSYNEQFF
NA,TRBJ1-4,TRBV9,CASSVGGRAMEKLFF
NA,TRBJ1-3,TRBV20-1,CSARDGEILDTIYF